This T cell receptor (beta chain) was recovered during a study of patients and donors after allogeneic stem cell transplantation. MiXCR was run by TCRdb on the RT-PCR reads, yielding one entry per CDR3 protein. The sample yields 400,000 to 450,000 distinct CDR3 sequences, more than 15% seen once. The length of the CDR3 is 16 residues. V was shortened by 8 bases and J by 4 bases, with 21 bases between the two germline ends. Germline assignment: CDR1 MNHNS and CDR2 SASEGT. The sample was blood, either unsorted or a sorted T cell fraction (not recorded which). The clonotype was recovered from a human donor who was either an allogeneic HSCT recipient or a stem cell or donor lymphocyte infusion donor (not recorded which). It is not recorded whose cells these are; they may come from a transplant donor. The chain joins TRBV6-1 to TRBJ1-5, with D possibly TRBD1 on 6 matching bases. CDR3 in DNA: TGTGCCAGCTGGAGGGGGGGCGCGCGCACTAATCAGCCCCAGCATTTT. Translation gives CASWRGGARTNQPQHF.